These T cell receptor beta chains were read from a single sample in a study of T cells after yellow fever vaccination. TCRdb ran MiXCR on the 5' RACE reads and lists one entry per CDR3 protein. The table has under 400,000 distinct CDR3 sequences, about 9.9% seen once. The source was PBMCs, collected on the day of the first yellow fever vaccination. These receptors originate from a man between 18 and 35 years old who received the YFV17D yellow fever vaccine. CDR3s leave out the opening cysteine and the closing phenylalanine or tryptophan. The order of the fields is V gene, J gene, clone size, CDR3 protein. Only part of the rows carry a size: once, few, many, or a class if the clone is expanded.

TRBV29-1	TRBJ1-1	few	SAAGQTMNTEAF
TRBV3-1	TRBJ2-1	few	ASSQDFDRGNEQF
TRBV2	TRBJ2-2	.	ASSRTGGWNTGELF
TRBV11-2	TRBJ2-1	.	ASSLDPAGGRNEQF
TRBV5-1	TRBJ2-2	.	ASSLTETGYTGELF
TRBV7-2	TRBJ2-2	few	ASSLIPTRTGELF
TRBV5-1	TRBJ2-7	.	ASSLSFEENEQY
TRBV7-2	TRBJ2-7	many	ASSLGLAGYEQY
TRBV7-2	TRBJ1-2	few	ASSSQTETWGYT
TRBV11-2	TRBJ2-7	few	ASRLPGGPSSYEQY
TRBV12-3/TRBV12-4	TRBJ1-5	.	ASSDLRVGQPQH
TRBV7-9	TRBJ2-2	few	ASSLEAGAGELF
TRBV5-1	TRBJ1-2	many	ASRPLDSYGYT
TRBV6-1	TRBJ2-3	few	ASSAPEAGTDTQY
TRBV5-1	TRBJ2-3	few	ASSFSLAGGSDTQY
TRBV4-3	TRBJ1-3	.	ASSQDPGVSSSGNTIY
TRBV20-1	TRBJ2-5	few	SARDLVAGDQETQY
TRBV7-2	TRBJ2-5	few	ASSHPRGAGETQY
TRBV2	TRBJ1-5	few	ASSRTDNQPQH
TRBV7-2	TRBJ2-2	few	ASSLRGAGGELF
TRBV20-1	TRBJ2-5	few	SAGGQETQY
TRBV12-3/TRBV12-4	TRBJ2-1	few	ASRPQNDEQF
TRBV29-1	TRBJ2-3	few	SVAGGPTDTQY
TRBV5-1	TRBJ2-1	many	ASSRGLAGARDNEQF
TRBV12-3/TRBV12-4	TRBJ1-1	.	ASSLGDSGTEAF
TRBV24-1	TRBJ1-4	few	ATGDPEGKLF
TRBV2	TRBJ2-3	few	ACGLGSDTQY